This TCR beta chain was sequenced in a study of blood T cells in healthy people across ages. This clonotype was counted a few times. Its specificity is not known. Sample-barcoded 5' priming and a J-beta primer mix drove a second PCR of about 7 to 11 cycles. A minimum of 2.5 million CDR3-containing paired-end reads was obtained for each sample. TCRdb used MiXCR to reprocess the 5' RACE reads, holding one entry per CDR3 protein. The repertoire holds around 1,500,000 distinct CDR3 sequences, with approximately 28% as singletons. Germline CDR1 DFQATT, CDR2 SNEGSKA (reference sequence). The CDR3 sequence is 15 residues long. Findings and limits, study-wide: As age increased, TCR beta diversity per million T cells fell in a roughly linear fashion.

Sequenced input: blood. The gene calls are TRBV20-1 and TRBJ2-4; TRBD2 matches at 10 bases. With the DNA end fitting TRBJ2-7 better, the J assignment may be wrong. The source of this sequence is a woman aged 25-40 years in good health. In nucleotides, the CDR3 is TGCAGTGCCCCGACTTTTAGCGGGGGGTGGAACGAGCAGTACTTC. Its translation is CSAPTFSGGWNEQYF.